This T cell receptor beta chain was documented in a study of control samples from healthy donors and cancer patients. The assay was immunoSEQ multiplex PCR, and TCRdb's table has in-frame clones only and misses some. The sample has around 71,000 clones; 90% are singletons. The receptor was isolated from a woman in her 50s with colorectal cancer. Sequenced: PBMCs.

CDR3 region: CASSTLFVEPQHF. The CDR3 region has the DNA TGTGCCAGTAGTACACTGTTCGTGGAGCCCCAGCATTTT. The chain couples TRBV19 to TRBJ1-5; D gene ambiguous. Germline CDR1 is LNHDA and CDR2 is SQIVND (reference sequence). V lost 4 bases and J 8 bases, leaving 12 bases between the germline ends. CDR3 length equals 13 residues.